Given below is one T cell receptor beta chain in context. Its antigen is still unknown. The data originate from a study of OX40 agonist ivuxolimab in advanced cancers. General observations from the study: The mean number of expanded clones was higher in CD8+ T cells than in CD4+.

Sequencing was performed with immunoSEQ multiplex PCR; in TCRdb, only in-frame clones are kept and a portion is missing. The sample records about 98,000 clones, around 88% being singletons. The TCR sequence derives from an adult with an advanced solid tumor such as melanoma, head and neck, liver or kidney cancer. Sequenced material: CD4+ or CD8+ T cells sorted from blood, taken in a trial of the OX40 agonist ivuxolimab.

CDR3 bases: TGTGCCAGCAATCGGCAGGCCCACAATCAGCCCCAGCATTTT. It encodes CASNRQAHNQPQHF. V and J are TRBV6-6 and TRBJ1-5; no firm D call. V was cut by 7 bases and J by 3 bases, with 13 bases left in between. The CDR3 runs 14 residues. Germline V CDR1 and CDR2: MNHNY, SVGAGI (reference sequence).